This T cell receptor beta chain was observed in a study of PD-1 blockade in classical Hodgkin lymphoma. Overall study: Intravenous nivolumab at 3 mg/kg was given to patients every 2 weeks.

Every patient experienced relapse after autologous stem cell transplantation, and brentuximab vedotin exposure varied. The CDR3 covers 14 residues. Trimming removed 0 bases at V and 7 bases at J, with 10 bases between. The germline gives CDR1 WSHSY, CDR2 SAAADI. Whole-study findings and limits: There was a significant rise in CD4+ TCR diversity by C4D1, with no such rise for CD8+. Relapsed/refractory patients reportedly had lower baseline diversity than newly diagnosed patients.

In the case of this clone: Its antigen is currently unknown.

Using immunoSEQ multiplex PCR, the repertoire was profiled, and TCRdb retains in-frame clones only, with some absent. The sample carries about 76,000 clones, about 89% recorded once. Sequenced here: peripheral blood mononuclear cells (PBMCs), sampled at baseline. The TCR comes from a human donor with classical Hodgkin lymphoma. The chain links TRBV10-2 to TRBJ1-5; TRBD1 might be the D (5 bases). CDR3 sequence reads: CASSESLRDQPQHF. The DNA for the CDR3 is TGCGCCAGCAGTGAGTCGTTAAGGGACCAGCCCCAGCATTTT.